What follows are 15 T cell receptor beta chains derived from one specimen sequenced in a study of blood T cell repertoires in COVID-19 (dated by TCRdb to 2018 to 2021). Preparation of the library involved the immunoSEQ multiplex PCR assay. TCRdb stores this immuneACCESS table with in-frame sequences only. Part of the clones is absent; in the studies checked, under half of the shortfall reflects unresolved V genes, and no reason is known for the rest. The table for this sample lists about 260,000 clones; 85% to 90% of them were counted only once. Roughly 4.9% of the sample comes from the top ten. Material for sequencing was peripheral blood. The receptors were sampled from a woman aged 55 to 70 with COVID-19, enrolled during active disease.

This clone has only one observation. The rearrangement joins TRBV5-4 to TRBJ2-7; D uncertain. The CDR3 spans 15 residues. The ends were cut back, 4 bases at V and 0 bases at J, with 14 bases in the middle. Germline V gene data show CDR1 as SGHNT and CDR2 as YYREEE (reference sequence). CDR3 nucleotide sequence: TGTGCCAGCAGCAACCCAGGCAGGATCTCCTACGAGCAGTACTTC. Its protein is CASSNPGRISYEQYF.

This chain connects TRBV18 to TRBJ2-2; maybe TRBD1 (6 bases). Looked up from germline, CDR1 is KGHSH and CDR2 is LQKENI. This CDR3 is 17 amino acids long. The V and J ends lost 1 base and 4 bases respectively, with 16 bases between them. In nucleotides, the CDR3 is TGTGCCAGCTCACCACTGGCTCTAAGGGACACCACCGGGGAGCTGTTTTTT. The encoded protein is CASSPLALRDTTGELFF.

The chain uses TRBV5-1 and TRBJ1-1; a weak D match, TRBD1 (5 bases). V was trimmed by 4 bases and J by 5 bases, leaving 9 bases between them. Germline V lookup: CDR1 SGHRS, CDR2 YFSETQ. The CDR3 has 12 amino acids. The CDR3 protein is CASSNGGTEAFF. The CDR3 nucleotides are TGCGCCAGCAGCAACGGGGGAACTGAAGCTTTCTTT.

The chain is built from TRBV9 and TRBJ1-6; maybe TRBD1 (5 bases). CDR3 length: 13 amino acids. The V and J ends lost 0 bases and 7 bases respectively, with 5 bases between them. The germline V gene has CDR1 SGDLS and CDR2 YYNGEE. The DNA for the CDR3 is TGTGCCAGCAGCGTAGAGGGGAATTCACCCCTCCACTTT. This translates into CASSVEGNSPLHF. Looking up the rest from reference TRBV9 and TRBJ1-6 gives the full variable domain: DSGVTQTPKHLITATGQRVTLRCSPRSGDLSVYWYQQSLDQGLQFLIQYYNGEERAKGNILERFSAQQFPDLHSELNLSSLELGDSALYFCASSVEGNSPLHFGNGTRLTVT.

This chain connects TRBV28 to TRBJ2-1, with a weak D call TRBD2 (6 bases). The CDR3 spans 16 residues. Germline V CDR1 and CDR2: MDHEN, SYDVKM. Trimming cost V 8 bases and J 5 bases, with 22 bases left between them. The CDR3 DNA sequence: TGTGCCAGCCCCCCTTCCGGGACTCACACCCACAATGAGCAGTTCTTC. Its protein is CASPPSGTHTHNEQFF.

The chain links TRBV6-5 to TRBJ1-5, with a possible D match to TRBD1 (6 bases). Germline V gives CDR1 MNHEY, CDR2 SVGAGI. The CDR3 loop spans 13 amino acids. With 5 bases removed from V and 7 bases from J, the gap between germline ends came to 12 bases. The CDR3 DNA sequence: TGTGCCAGCAGTCACCGGGACACCCAGCCCCAGCATTTT. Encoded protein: CASSHRDTQPQHF.

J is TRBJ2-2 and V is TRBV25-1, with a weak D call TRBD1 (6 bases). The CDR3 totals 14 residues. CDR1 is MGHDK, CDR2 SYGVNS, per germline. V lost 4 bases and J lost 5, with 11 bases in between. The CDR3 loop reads CASSVTGQTGELFF. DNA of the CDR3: TGTGCCAGCAGTGTTACAGGGCAGACCGGGGAGCTGTTTTTT. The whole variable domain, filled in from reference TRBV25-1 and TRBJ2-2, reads EADIYQTPRYLVIGTGKKITLECSQTMGHDKMYWYQQDPGMELHLIHYSYGVNSTEKGDLSSESTVSRIRTEHFPLTLESARPSHTSQYLCASSVTGQTGELFFGEGSRLTVL.

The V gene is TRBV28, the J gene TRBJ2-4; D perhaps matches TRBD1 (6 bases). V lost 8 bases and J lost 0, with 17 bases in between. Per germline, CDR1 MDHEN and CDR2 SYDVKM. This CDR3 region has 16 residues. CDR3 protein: CASGRQALLAKNIQYF. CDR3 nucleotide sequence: TGTGCCAGCGGACGACAGGCCCTTCTAGCCAAAAACATTCAGTACTTC. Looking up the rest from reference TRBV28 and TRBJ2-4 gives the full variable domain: DVKVTQSSRYLVKRTGEKVFLECVQDMDHENMFWYRQDPGLGLRLIYFSYDVKMKEKGDIPEGYSVSREKKERFSLILESASTNQTSMYLCASGRQALLAKNIQYFGAGTRLSVL.

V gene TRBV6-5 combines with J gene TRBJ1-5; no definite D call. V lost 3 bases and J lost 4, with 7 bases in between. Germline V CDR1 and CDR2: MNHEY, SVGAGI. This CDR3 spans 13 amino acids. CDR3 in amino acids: CASSYDGNQPQHF. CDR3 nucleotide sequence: TGTGCCAGCAGTTATGACGGGAATCAGCCCCAGCATTTT.

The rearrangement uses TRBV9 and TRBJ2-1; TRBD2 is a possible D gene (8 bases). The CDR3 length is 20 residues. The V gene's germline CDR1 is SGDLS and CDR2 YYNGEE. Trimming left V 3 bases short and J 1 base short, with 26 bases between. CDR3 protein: CASSARQGLISGKSYNEQFF. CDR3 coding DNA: TGTGCCAGCAGCGCGCGACAGGGCCTCATTAGCGGGAAATCCTACAATGAGCAGTTCTTC.

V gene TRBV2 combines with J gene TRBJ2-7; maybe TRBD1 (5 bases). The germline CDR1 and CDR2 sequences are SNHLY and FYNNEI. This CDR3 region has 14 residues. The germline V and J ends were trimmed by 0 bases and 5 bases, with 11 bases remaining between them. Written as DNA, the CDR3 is TGTGCCAGCAGTGAAGCGGCAGGGTATAACGAGCAGTACTTC. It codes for CASSEAAGYNEQYF.

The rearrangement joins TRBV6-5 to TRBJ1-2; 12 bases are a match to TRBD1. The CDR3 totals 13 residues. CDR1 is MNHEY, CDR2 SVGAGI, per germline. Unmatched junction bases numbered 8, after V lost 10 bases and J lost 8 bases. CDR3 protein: CATGTGGVLGYTF. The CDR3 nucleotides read TGTGCCACCGGGACAGGGGGCGTGTTAGGCTACACCTTC.

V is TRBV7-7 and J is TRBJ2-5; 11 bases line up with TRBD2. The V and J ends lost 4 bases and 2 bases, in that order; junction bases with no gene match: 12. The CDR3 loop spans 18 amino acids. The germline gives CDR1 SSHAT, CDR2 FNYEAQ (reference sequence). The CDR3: CASSSRPLGLAEQETQYF. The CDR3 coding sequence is TGTGCCAGCAGCTCTCGTCCCCTGGGACTAGCGGAGCAAGAGACCCAGTACTTC.

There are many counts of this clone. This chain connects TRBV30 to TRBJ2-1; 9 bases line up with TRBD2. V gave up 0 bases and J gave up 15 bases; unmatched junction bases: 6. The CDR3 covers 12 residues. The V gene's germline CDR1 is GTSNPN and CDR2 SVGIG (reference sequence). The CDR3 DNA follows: TGTGCCTGGAGTGTACTGAGCGGGAGGAGGTTCTTC. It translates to CAWSVLSGRRFF.

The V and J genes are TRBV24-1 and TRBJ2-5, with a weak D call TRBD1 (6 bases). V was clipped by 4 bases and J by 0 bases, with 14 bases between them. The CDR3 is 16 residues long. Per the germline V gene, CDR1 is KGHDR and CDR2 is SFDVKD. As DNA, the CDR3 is TGTGCCACCAGTGAAGGCCCTAGGGGGTACCAAGAGACCCAGTACTTC. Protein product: CATSEGPRGYQETQYF.